Included here is one T cell receptor (beta chain) sequence, with context. Its matching antigen is unknown. The junction and the germline gene differ at one end; a read error may be behind it. CDR1 and CDR2 from the germline V gene are MNHNY and SVGAGI (reference sequence). The CDR3 covers 13 residues. The record originates from a study of T cell repertoires in ileal Crohn's disease. Overall study: Each sample's TCRB immunosequencing used 450 to 550 nanograms of biopsy DNA. Findings of the study overall: Active smokers at surgery had more clonal expansions than non-smokers.

Time point in this sample: inflamed ileum from the surgical specimen. TCRdb keeps only in-frame clones here, not all; method: immunoSEQ multiplex PCR. Counted here are about 2,000 clones, 93% occurring once; the ten biggest clones make up roughly 4%. The sample consisted of ileal tissue. This rearrangement joins TRBV6-6 to TRBJ1-1, with D unclear. The clonotype was recovered from an adult with Crohn's disease. DNA of the CDR3: TGTGCCAACAGTTACTTTATGAACACTGAAGCTTTCTTT. Protein product: CANSYFMNTEAFF.